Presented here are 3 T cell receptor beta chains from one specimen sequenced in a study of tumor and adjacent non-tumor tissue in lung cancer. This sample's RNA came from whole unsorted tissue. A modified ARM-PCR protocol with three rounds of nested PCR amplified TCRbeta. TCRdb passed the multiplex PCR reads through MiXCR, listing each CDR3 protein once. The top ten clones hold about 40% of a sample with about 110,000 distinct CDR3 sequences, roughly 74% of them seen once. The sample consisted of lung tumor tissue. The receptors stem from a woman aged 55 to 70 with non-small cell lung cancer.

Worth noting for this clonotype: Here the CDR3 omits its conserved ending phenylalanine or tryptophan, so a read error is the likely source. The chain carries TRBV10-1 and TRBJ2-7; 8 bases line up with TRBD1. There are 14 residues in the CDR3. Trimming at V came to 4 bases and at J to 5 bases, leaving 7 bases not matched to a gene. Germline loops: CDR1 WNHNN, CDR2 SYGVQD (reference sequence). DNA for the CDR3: TGCGCCAGCAGTGCGAGGACAGGGACCCACGAGCAGTACATC. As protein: CASSARTGTHEQYI.

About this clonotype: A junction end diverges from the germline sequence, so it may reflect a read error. CDR3 nucleotide sequence: TGTACCAGCAGCCCAGGGACAGGGAGTCGCTACGAGCAATACTTC. Protein product: CTSSPGTGSRYEQYF. This chain links TRBV11-2 with TRBJ2-7; 9 positions agree with TRBD1. CDR1 is SGHAT, CDR2 FQNNGV, per germline. The CDR3 is made up of 15 amino acids.

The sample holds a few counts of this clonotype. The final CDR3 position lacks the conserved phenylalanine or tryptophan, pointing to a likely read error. The DNA for the CDR3 is TGTGCCAGCAGACTCAGCTCTGGAAACACCATATATTCT. It yields the protein CASRLSSGNTIYS. The chain carries TRBV7-2 and TRBJ1-3, with D uncertain. Per the germline V gene, CDR1 is SGHTA and CDR2 is FQGNSA. V was shortened by 6 bases and J by 0 bases, with 6 bases between the two germline ends. The CDR3 is 13 residues long.